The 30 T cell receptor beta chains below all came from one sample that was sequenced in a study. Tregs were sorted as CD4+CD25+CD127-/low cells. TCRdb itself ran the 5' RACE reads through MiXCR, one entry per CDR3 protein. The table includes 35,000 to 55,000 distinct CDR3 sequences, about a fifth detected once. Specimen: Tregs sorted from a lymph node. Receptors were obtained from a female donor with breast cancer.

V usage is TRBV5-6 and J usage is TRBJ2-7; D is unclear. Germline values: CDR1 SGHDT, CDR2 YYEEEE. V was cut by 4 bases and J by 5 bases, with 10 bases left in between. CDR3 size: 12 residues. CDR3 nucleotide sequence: TGTGCCAGCAGCCTGGGTACGGACGAGCAGTACTTC. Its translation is CASSLGTDEQYF.

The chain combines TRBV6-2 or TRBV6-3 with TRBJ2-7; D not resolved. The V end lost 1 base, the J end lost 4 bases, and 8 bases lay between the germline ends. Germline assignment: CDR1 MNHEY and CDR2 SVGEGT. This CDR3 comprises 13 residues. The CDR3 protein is CASSYLMLYEQYF. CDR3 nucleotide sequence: TGTGCCAGCAGTTACTTAATGTTGTACGAGCAGTACTTC.

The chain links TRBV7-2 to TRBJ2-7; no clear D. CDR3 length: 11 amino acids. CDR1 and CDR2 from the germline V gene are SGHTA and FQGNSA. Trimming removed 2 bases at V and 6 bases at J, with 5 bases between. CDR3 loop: CASSLLTEQYF. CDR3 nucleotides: TGTGCCAGCAGCTTATTAACCGAGCAGTACTTC.

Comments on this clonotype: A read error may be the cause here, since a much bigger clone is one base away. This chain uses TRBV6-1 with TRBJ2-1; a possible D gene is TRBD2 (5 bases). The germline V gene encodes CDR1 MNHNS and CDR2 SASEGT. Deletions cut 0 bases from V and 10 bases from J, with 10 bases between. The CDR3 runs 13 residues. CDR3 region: CASSEAIRGEQFF. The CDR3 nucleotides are TGTGCCAGCAGTGAAGCGATAAGAGGGGAGCAGTTCTTC.

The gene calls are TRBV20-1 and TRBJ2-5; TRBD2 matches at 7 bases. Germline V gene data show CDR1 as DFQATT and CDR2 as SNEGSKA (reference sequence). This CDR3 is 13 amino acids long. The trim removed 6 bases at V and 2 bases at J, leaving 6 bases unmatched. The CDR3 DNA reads TGCAGTGCGTCAGCGGGACCACAAGAGACCCAGTACTTC. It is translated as CSASAGPQETQYF.

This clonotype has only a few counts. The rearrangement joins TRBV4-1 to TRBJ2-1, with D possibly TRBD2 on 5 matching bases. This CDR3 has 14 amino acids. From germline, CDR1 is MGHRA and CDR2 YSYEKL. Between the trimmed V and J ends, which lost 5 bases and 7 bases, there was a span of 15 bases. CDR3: CASSLRTDSNEQFF. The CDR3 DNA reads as TGCGCCAGCAGCTTAAGGACTGACTCGAATGAGCAGTTCTTC.

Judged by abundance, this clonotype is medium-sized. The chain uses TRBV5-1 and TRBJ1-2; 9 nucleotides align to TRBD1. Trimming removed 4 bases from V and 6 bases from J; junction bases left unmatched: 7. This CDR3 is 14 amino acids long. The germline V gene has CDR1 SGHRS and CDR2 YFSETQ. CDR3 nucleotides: TGCGCCAGCAGCACCGGACAGGGGAAGCATGGCTACACCTTC. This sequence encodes CASSTGQGKHGYTF. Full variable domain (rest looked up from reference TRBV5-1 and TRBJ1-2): KAGVTQTPRYLIKTRGQQVTLSCSPISGHRSVSWYQQTPGQGLQFLFEYFSETQRNKGNFPGRFSGRQFSNSRSEMNVSTLELGDSALYLCASSTGQGKHGYTFGSGTRLTVV.

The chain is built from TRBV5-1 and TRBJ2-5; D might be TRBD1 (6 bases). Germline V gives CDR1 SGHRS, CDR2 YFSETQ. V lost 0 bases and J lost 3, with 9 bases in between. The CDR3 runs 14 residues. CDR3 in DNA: TGCGCCAGCAGCTTGGCCCCAGGGGAAGAGACCCAGTACTTC. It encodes CASSLAPGEETQYF.

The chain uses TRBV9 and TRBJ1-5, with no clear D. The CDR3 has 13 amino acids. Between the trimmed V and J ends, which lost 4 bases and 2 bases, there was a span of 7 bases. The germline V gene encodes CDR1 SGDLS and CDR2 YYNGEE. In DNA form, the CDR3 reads TGTGCCAGCAGCAAAGAAGGCAATCAGCCCCAGCATTTT. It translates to CASSKEGNQPQHF.

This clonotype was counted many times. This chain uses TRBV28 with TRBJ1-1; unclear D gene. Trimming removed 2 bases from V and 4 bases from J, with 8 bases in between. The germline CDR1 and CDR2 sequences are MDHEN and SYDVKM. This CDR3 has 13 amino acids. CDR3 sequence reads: CASSLVSSTEAFF. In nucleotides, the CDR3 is TGTGCCAGCAGTTTAGTCAGTTCCACTGAAGCTTTCTTT.

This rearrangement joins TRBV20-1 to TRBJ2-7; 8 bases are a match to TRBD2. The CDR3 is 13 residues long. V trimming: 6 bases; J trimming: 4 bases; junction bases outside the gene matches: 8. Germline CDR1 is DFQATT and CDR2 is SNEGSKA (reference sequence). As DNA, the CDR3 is TGCAGTGCAGAGTCCGGGACTAGTTACGAGCAGTACTTC. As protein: CSAESGTSYEQYF.

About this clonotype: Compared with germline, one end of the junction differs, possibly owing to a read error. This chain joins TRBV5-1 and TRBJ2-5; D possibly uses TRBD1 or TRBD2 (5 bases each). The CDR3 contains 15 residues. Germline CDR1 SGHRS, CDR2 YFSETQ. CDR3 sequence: CSSTDPRDGQETQYF. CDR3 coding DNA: TGCTCCAGCACCGACCCCCGGGACGGACAAGAGACCCAGTACTTC.

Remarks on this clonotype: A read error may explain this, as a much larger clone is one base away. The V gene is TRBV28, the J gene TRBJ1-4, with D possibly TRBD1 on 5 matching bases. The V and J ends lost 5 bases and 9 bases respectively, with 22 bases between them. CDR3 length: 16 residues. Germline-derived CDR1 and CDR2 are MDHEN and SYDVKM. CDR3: CASSAPDGAQWKKLFF. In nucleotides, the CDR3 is TGTGCCAGCAGTGCCCCGGACGGGGCCCAATGGAAAAAACTGTTTTTT.

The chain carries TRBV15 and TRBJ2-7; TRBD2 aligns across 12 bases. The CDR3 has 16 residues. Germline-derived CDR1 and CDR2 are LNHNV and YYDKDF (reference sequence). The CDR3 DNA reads TGTACCTTACGAAGACTAGCGGGAGTAACCTACTACGAGCAGTACTTC. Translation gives CTLRRLAGVTYYEQYF.

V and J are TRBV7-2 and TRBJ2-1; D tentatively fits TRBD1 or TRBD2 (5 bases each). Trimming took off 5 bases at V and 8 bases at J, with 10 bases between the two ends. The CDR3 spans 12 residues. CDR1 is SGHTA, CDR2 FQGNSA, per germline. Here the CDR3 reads CASSHGADEQFF. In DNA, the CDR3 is TGTGCCAGCAGCCACGGGGCGGATGAGCAGTTCTTC.

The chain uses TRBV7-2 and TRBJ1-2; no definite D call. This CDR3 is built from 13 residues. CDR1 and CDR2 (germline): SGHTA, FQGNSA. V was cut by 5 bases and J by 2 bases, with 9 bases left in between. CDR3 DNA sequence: TGTGCCAGCAGCCCCTCAGGAAACTATGGCTACACCTTC. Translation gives CASSPSGNYGYTF.

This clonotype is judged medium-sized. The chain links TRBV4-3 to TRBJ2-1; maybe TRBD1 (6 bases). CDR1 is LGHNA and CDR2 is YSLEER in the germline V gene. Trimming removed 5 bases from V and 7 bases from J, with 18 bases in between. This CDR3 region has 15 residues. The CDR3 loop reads CASSTTGSNQNEQFF. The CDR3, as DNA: TGCGCCAGCAGCACTACAGGGTCTAATCAGAATGAGCAGTTCTTC.

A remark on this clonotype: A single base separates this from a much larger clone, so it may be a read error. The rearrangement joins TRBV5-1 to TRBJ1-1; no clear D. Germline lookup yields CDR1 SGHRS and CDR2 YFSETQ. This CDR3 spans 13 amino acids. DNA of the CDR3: TGCGCCAGCGGGCACGGCATGAACACTGAAACTTTCTTT. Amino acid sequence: CASGHGMNTETFF. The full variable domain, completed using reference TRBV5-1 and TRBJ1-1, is KAGVTQTPRYLIKTRGQQVTLSCSPISGHRSVSWYQQTPGQGLQFLFEYFSETQRNKGNFPGRFSGRQFSNSRSEMNVSTLELGDSALYLCASGHGMNTETFFGQGTRLTVV.

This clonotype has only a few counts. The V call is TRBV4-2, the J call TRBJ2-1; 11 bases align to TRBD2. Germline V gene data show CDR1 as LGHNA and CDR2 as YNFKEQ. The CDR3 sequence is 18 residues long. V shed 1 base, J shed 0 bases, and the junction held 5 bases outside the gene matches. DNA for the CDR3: TGTGCCAGCAGCCAAGGGCTAGCGGGGGGTAGCTCCTACAATGAGCAGTTCTTC. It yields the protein CASSQGLAGGSSYNEQFF.

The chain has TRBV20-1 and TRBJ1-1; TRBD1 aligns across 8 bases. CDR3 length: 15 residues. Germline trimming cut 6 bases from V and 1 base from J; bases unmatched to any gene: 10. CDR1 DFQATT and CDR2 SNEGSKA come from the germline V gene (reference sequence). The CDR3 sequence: CSARSPDRGNTEAFF. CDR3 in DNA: TGCAGTGCCCGGTCCCCCGACAGGGGGAACACTGAAGCTTTCTTT.

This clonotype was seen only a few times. The CDR3 DNA is TGTGCCAGCAGCCTACAGAGGGACAGCTACGAGCAGTACTTC. Its translation is CASSLQRDSYEQYF. This chain links TRBV4-2 with TRBJ2-7; 7 bases fit TRBD1. Germline V gene lookup returns CDR1 LGHNA and CDR2 YNFKEQ. The CDR3 has 14 amino acids. Unmatched junction bases numbered 6, after V lost 4 bases and J lost 3 bases.

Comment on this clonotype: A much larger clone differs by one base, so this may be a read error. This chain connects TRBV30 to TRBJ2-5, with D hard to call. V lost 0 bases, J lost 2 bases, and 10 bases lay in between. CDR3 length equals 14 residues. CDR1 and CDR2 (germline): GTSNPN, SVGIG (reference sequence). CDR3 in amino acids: CAWSVGWMQETQYF. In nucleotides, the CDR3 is TGTGCCTGGAGTGTCGGCTGGATGCAAGAGACCCAGTACTTC.

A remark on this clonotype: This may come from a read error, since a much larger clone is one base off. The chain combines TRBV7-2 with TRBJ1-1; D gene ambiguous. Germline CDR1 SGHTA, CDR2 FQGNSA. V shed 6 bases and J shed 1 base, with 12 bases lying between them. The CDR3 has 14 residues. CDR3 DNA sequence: TGTGCCAGCAGTGTCCGCGACTCGAACACTGAAGCTTTCTTT. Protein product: CASSVRDSNTEAFF.

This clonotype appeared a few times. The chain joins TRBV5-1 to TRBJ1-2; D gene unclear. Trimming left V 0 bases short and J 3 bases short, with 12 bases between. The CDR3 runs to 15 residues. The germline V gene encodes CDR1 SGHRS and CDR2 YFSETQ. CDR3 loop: CASSLEVVGHYGYTF. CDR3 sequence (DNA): TGCGCCAGCAGCTTGGAGGTAGTTGGACACTATGGCTACACCTTC. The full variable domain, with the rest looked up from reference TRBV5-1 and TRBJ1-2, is KAGVTQTPRYLIKTRGQQVTLSCSPISGHRSVSWYQQTPGQGLQFLFEYFSETQRNKGNFPGRFSGRQFSNSRSEMNVSTLELGDSALYLCASSLEVVGHYGYTFGSGTRLTVV.

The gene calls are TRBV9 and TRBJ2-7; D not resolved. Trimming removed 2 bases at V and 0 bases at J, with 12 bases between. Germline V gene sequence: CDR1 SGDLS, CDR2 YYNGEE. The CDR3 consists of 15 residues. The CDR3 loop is CASSVTAAASYEQYF. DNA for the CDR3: TGTGCCAGCAGCGTCACGGCAGCAGCCTCCTACGAGCAGTACTTC. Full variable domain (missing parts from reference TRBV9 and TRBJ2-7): DSGVTQTPKHLITATGQRVTLRCSPRSGDLSVYWYQQSLDQGLQFLIQYYNGEERAKGNILERFSAQQFPDLHSELNLSSLELGDSALYFCASSVTAAASYEQYFGPGTRLTVT.

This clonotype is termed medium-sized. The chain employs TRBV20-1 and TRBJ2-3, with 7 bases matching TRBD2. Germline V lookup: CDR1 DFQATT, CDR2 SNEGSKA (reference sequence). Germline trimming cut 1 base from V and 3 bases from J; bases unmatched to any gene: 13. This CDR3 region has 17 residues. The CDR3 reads CSARVPPAVGGTDTQYF. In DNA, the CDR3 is TGCAGTGCTAGAGTCCCCCCAGCGGTGGGAGGGACAGATACGCAGTATTTT.

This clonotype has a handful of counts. CDR3 in amino acids: CASSFKLAAYQETQYF. The DNA for the CDR3 is TGCGCCAGCAGCTTCAAGCTAGCAGCTTACCAAGAGACCCAGTACTTC. The chain uses TRBV5-1 and TRBJ2-5; a possible D gene is TRBD2 (5 bases). Trimming pared 2 bases from V and 0 bases from J, leaving 14 bases between. CDR3 length: 16 amino acids. Germline V CDR1 and CDR2: SGHRS, YFSETQ.

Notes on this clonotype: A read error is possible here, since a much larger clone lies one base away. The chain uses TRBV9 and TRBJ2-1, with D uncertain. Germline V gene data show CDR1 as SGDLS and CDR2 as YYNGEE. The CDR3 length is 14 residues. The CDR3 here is CTSSSGGEINEQFF. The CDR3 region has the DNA TGTACCAGCAGCTCGGGTGGGGAAATCAATGAGCAGTTCTTC.

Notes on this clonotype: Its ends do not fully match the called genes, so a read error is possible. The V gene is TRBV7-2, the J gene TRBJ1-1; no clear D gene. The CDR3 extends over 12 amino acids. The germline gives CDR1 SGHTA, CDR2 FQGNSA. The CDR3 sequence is CASGYIITEACF. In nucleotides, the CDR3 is TGTGCCAGCGGTTACATTATCACTGAAGCTTGCTTT.

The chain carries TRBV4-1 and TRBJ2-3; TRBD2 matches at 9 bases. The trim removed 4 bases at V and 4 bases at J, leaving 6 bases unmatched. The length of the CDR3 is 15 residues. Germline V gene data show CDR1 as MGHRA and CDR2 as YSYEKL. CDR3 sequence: CASSLGGRVSDTQYF. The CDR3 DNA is TGCGCCAGCAGCCTTGGCGGGAGGGTCTCAGATACGCAGTATTTT.